One sample yielded the 28 T cell receptor beta chains listed below, sequenced in a study of T cell responses to AZD1222 COVID-19 vaccine (dated by TCRdb to the early 2020s). The sample's time point label, in plain terms: baseline before first vaccination. The protocol used for the library was the immunoSEQ multiplex PCR assay. TCRdb obtained this table from immuneACCESS and retained in-frame rearrangements with V and J assigned. These tables miss some clones; where compared with another copy, unresolved V genes account for less than half of the shortfall, and the remainder is unexplained. This sample gives around 130,000 clones in total; approximately 83% of them show up just once. Jointly, the top ten make up about 1.5% of the sample. The sequencing used peripheral blood, collected on day 0 of AZD1222 vaccination. Receptors originate from an adult in good health.

The rearrangement links TRBV3-1 (or the pseudogene TRBV3-2) to TRBJ1-1; D unresolved. Germline assignment: CDR1 LGHDT and CDR2 YNNKEL (reference sequence). The CDR3 extends over 13 amino acids. V shed 0 bases and J shed 6 bases, with 8 bases lying between them. The CDR3 loop reads CASSQDFTAEAFF. In DNA, the CDR3 is TGTGCCAGCAGCCAAGATTTCACAGCTGAAGCTTTCTTT.

This chain connects TRBV5-4 to TRBJ2-7, with TRBD2 as a possible D gene (5 bases). V was pared by 4 bases and J by 6 bases, with 11 bases between. CDR3 length: 12 residues. Germline CDR1 is SGHNT and CDR2 is YYREEE (reference sequence). The CDR3 sequence is CASSDSAGEQYF. CDR3 in DNA: TGTGCCAGCAGCGATTCGGCGGGCGAGCAGTACTTC. The variable domain in full, completed from reference TRBV5-4 and TRBJ2-7, reads ETGVTQSPTHLIKTRGQQVTLRCSSQSGHNTVSWYQQALGQGPQFIFQYYREEENGRGNFPPRFSGLQFPNYSSELNVNALELDDSALYLCASSDSAGEQYFGPGTRLTVT.

The rearrangement links TRBV23-1 to TRBJ1-2; D gene ambiguous. TRBV23-1 is flagged as an ORF with uncertain function. V was pared by 4 bases and J by 3 bases, with 12 bases between. The CDR3 spans 14 residues. The CDR3 region has the DNA TGCGCCAGCAGTCCCCCTTCGGCGGACTATGGCTACACCTTC. Translating it yields CASSPPSADYGYTF.

This chain uses TRBV10-2 with TRBJ1-2; D is perhaps TRBD1 (5 bases). Deletions cut 7 bases from V and 2 bases from J, with 11 bases between. The CDR3 is 13 amino acids. Germline CDR1 WSHSY, CDR2 SAAADI. CDR3 in amino acids: CASTSSGNYGYTF. DNA of the CDR3: TGCGCCAGCACCTCGTCAGGGAACTATGGCTACACCTTC.

The rearrangement uses TRBV27 and TRBJ1-5; tentatively, D is TRBD1 (5 bases). The V gene's germline CDR1 is MNHEY and CDR2 SMNVEV (reference sequence). Trimming cost V 5 bases and J 4 bases, with 18 bases left between them. This CDR3 has 16 residues. CDR3 residues: CASSPAETALNQPQHF. CDR3 nucleotides: TGTGCCAGCAGTCCCGCCGAGACAGCTTTAAATCAGCCCCAGCATTTT.

V gene TRBV19 combines with J gene TRBJ1-1; a weak D match, TRBD1 (6 bases). The V gene's germline CDR1 is LNHDA and CDR2 SQIVND (reference sequence). The CDR3 is 15 residues long. V was clipped by 7 bases and J by 4 bases, with 19 bases between them. DNA for the CDR3: TGTGCCAGTATCCACCTAGGGGGAGTGGGCACTGAAGCTTTCTTT. The encoded protein is CASIHLGGVGTEAFF.

This sequence joins TRBV19 and TRBJ1-1; possible D gene TRBD1, 6 bases. Germline lookup yields CDR1 LNHDA and CDR2 SQIVND (reference sequence). CDR3 length: 14 residues. Trimming stripped 8 bases from V and 2 bases from J, with 15 bases between. The DNA of the CDR3 is TGTGCCAGTTGCAACCCGGGACACAACACTGAAGCTTTCTTT. This codes for CASCNPGHNTEAFF.

J is TRBJ1-5 and V is TRBV18, with 8 bases identical to TRBD1. The CDR3 is 17 amino acids. Trimming cost V 3 bases and J 0 bases; bases outside gene matches: 7. CDR1 and CDR2 (germline): KGHSH, LQKENI. CDR3 bases: TGTGCCAGCTCACCGTACGTACAGGGGGATAGCAATCAGCCCCAGCATTTT. This translates into CASSPYVQGDSNQPQHF.

The sample holds one count of this clone. This chain links TRBV29-1 with TRBJ1-2, with D unclear. V was trimmed by 2 bases and J by 7 bases, leaving 14 bases between them. Germline V gene data show CDR1 as SQVTM and CDR2 as ANQGSEA. CDR3 length: 13 residues. The chain's CDR3 is CSVEFGVEGGYTF. CDR3 nucleotide sequence: TGCAGCGTTGAATTCGGGGTGGAAGGTGGCTACACCTTC.

The V and J genes are TRBV7-8 and TRBJ1-2; D is unclear. The germline V gene has CDR1 SGHVS and CDR2 FQNEAQ. Trimming left V 2 bases short and J 3 bases short, with 16 bases between. The CDR3 is 16 residues long. For the CDR3, the DNA is TGTGCCAGCAGCTTATTAGTTATTGGGAGTTACTATGGCTACACCTTC. This translates into CASSLLVIGSYYGYTF.

The V and J genes are TRBV5-1 and TRBJ1-4, with 8 nucleotides matching TRBD1. The CDR3 has 15 amino acids. In germline, CDR1 is SGHRS, CDR2 YFSETQ. Trimming took 0 bases from V and 3 from J; bases not matched to a gene: 1. The CDR3: CASSLEQGANEKLFF. The CDR3 DNA follows: TGCGCCAGCAGCTTGGAACAGGGGGCTAATGAAAAACTGTTTTTT. Supplemented by reference TRBV5-1 and TRBJ1-4, the full variable domain reads KAGVTQTPRYLIKTRGQQVTLSCSPISGHRSVSWYQQTPGQGLQFLFEYFSETQRNKGNFPGRFSGRQFSNSRSEMNVSTLELGDSALYLCASSLEQGANEKLFFGSGTQLSVL.

This clone is termed medium-sized (0.01 to 0.1%). The chain is built from TRBV7-7 and TRBJ1-5, with TRBD1 as a possible D gene (5 bases). The CDR3 loop spans 13 amino acids. Trimming removed 5 bases at V and 3 bases at J, with 8 bases between. The germline CDR1 and CDR2 sequences are SSHAT and FNYEAQ (reference sequence). The CDR3 region is CASSLGPNQPQHF. The CDR3, as DNA: TGTGCCAGCAGCCTGGGACCCAATCAGCCCCAGCATTTT. Complete variable domain (other parts from reference TRBV7-7 and TRBJ1-5): GAGVSQSPRYKVTKRGQDVTLRCDPISSHATLYWYQQALGQGPEFLTYFNYEAQPDKSGLPSDRFSAERPEGSISTLTIQRTEQRDSAMYRCASSLGPNQPQHFGDGTRLSIL.

J is TRBJ2-2 and V is TRBV7-8; tentatively, D is TRBD1 (6 bases). Per germline, CDR1 SGHVS and CDR2 FQNEAQ. CDR3 length: 16 residues. Trimming stripped 8 bases from V and 3 bases from J, with 19 bases between. The CDR3, as DNA: TGTGCCAGCCTAAGCCGTGGGGGCCAGGACACCGGGGAGCTGTTTTTT. The encoded protein is CASLSRGGQDTGELFF.

The V gene is TRBV7-3, the J gene TRBJ2-1; TRBD1 or TRBD2 may be the D gene (6 bases each). The length of the CDR3 is 13 residues. Trimming took 5 bases from V and 16 from J, leaving 21 bases between them. Germline CDR1 and CDR2: SGHTA and FQGTGA. Written as DNA, the CDR3 is TGTGCCAGCAGCCCTCGGAGGGGGTACGGGGTTTTCTTC. Residues: CASSPRRGYGVFF. Combining the CDR3 with reference TRBV7-3 and TRBJ2-1 gives the whole variable domain GAGVSQTPSNKVTEKGKYVELRCDPISGHTALYWYRQSLGQGPEFLIYFQGTGAADDSGLPNDRFFAVRPEGSVSTLKIQRTERGDSAVYLCASSPRRGYGVFFGPGTRLTVL.

This chain uses TRBV3-1 (or the pseudogene TRBV3-2) with TRBJ2-5; TRBD1 aligns across 7 bases. The CDR3 covers 15 residues. Germline lookup yields CDR1 LGHDT and CDR2 YNNKEL (reference sequence). V was pared by 1 base and J by 5 bases, with 7 bases of the junction left unmatched. CDR3 region: CASSQGGQLGETQYF. CDR3 bases: TGTGCCAGCAGCCAAGGGGGACAGCTAGGGGAGACCCAGTACTTC.

This clone was seen only a few times. Different DNA sequences within this sample yield the same CDR3. The J gene is TRBJ2-7, the V gene TRBV11-3; possibly TRBD1 for D (6 bases). This CDR3 region has 14 residues. From germline, CDR1 is SGHNT and CDR2 YENEEA. V was trimmed by 5 bases and J by 3 bases, leaving 14 bases between them. CDR3: CASSATGFLYEQYF. The DNA of the CDR3 is TGTGCCAGCAGCGCGACAGGATTTCTCTACGAGCAGTACTTC. The whole variable domain, remainder taken from reference TRBV11-3 and TRBJ2-7, is EAGVVQSPRYKIIEKKQPVAFWCNPISGHNTLYWYLQNLGQGPELLIRYENEEAVDDSQLPKDRFSAERLKGVDSTLKIQPAELGDSAVYLCASSATGFLYEQYFGPGTRLTVT.

Comment on this clone: Other DNA sequences in the same sample also yield this CDR3. The genes are TRBV10-2 and TRBJ1-5; D ambiguous. CDR1 and CDR2 (germline): WSHSY, SAAADI. The CDR3 loop spans 15 amino acids. V shed 4 bases and J shed 0 bases, with 10 bases lying between them. CDR3 in DNA: TGCGCCAGCAGTGGGTCGGACGGTAGCAATCAGCCCCAGCATTTT. It specifies CASSGSDGSNQPQHF.

V gene TRBV11-3 combines with J gene TRBJ2-3, with D unclear. Trimming took off 5 bases at V and 6 bases at J, with 9 bases between the two ends. Germline V gene data show CDR1 as SGHNT and CDR2 as YENEEA. The CDR3 is 12 residues long. The CDR3 reads CASSTMGDTQYF. In DNA form, the CDR3 reads TGTGCCAGCAGCACAATGGGCGATACGCAGTATTTT.

The chain carries TRBV9 and TRBJ1-1, with TRBD1 matching over 8 bases. The CDR3 is 18 residues long. Trimming cost V 0 bases and J 3 bases; bases outside gene matches: 13. The germline gives CDR1 SGDLS, CDR2 YYNGEE. CDR3 DNA: TGTGCCAGCAGCGTAGTGGACAGGGTCATCGGCGGGGACACTGAAGCTTTCTTT. This codes for CASSVVDRVIGGDTEAFF.

This chain uses TRBV5-8 with TRBJ2-5; D is perhaps TRBD1 (6 bases). Germline-derived CDR1 and CDR2 are SGHTS and YDEGEE. V shed 4 bases and J shed 0 bases, with 10 bases lying between them. There are 14 residues in the CDR3. CDR3 loop: CASSRYRDQETQYF. The DNA of the CDR3 is TGTGCCAGCAGCAGATACAGGGACCAAGAGACCCAGTACTTC. Complete variable domain (other parts from reference TRBV5-8 and TRBJ2-5): EAGVTQSPTHLIKTRGQQATLRCSPISGHTSVYWYQQALGLGLQFLLWYDEGEERNRGNFPPRFSGRQFPNYSSELNVNALELEDSALYLCASSRYRDQETQYFGPGTRLLVL.

A single count supports this clone. J is TRBJ1-1 and V is TRBV6-2 or TRBV6-3; perhaps TRBD1 as D (5 bases). The CDR3 runs 13 residues. Between the trimmed V and J ends, which lost 6 bases and 1 base, there was a span of 9 bases. From germline, CDR1 is MNHEY and CDR2 SVGEGT. The CDR3 DNA reads as TGTGCCAGCAGGTACCAGGGGAACACTGAAGCTTTCTTT. As protein: CASRYQGNTEAFF.

The gene calls are TRBV4-1 and TRBJ2-6; the D gene is possibly TRBD1 (5 bases). This CDR3 is built from 20 residues. The V gene's germline CDR1 is MGHRA and CDR2 YSYEKL. V dropped 7 bases and J dropped 0 bases, with 25 bases sitting between them. This chain's CDR3 is CASTLQSPGPPFSGANVLTF. The CDR3 coding sequence is TGCGCCAGCACCCTACAATCCCCAGGGCCGCCTTTCTCTGGGGCCAACGTCCTGACTTTC.

The chain joins TRBV27 to TRBJ1-4; 8 nucleotides agree with TRBD1. CDR1 MNHEY and CDR2 SMNVEV come from the germline V gene (reference sequence). The CDR3 is 15 residues long. V shed 7 bases, J shed 0 bases, and the junction held 4 bases outside the gene matches. In DNA form, the CDR3 reads TGTGCCAGCATGACAGGGGTAGCAACTAATGAAAAACTGTTTTTT. It is translated as CASMTGVATNEKLFF.

V and J are TRBV3-1 (or the pseudogene TRBV3-2) and TRBJ1-1; possibly TRBD1 for D (5 bases). The CDR3 runs 14 residues. Trimming removed 4 bases from V and 5 bases from J, with 14 bases in between. CDR1 LGHDT and CDR2 YNNKEL come from the germline V gene (reference sequence). CDR3: CASSRLGGVTEAFF. The CDR3 DNA reads TGTGCCAGCAGCCGATTGGGGGGGGTTACTGAAGCTTTCTTT.

This clone was seen only once. This chain connects TRBV11-3 to TRBJ1-4; D is undetermined. CDR3 length equals 13 residues. CDR1 is SGHNT, CDR2 YENEEA, per germline. V was cut by 3 bases and J by 11 bases, with 13 bases left in between. In nucleotides, the CDR3 is TGTGCCAGCAGCTTGGGAAGGGCCGGGAAACTGTTTTTT. Translated, it gives CASSLGRAGKLFF. Full variable domain (remainder filled in from reference TRBV11-3 and TRBJ1-4): EAGVVQSPRYKIIEKKQPVAFWCNPISGHNTLYWYLQNLGQGPELLIRYENEEAVDDSQLPKDRFSAERLKGVDSTLKIQPAELGDSAVYLCASSLGRAGKLFFGSGTQLSVL.

The chain carries TRBV9 and TRBJ2-1, with 8 bases fitting TRBD2. Germline CDR1 and CDR2: SGDLS and YYNGEE. The CDR3 loop spans 17 amino acids. With 4 bases clipped from V and 0 bases from J, the junction kept 9 bases outside the gene matches. CDR3 loop: CASSPLPGGSSYNEQFF. The CDR3 coding sequence is TGTGCCAGCAGCCCCCTCCCGGGGGGGAGCTCCTACAATGAGCAGTTCTTC.

The CDR3 nucleotides read TGTGCCAGCAGCCGGGGGGAAGGGTATGGCTACACCTTC. Translating it yields CASSRGEGYGYTF. The chain has TRBV3-1 (or the pseudogene TRBV3-2) and TRBJ1-2, with D perhaps matching TRBD1 (5 bases). The CDR3 has 13 amino acids. Per germline, CDR1 LGHDT and CDR2 YNNKEL (reference sequence). The germline V and J ends were trimmed by 4 bases and 5 bases, with 11 bases remaining between them.

The chain has TRBV7-3 and TRBJ1-1; D uncertain. This CDR3 comprises 13 residues. Germline CDR1 is SGHTA and CDR2 is FQGTGA. Trimming removed 4 bases from V and 3 bases from J, with 9 bases in between. The CDR3 DNA reads TGTGCCAGCAGCTCCTCAAAGGACACTGAAGCTTTCTTT. Translation: CASSSSKDTEAFF.